These 24 T cell receptor beta chains originate from one sample sequenced in a study of T cells in Graves' hyperthyroidism and ophthalmopathy. RNA transcripts yielded amplified TCR beta CDR3 regions. The TCR CDR3 first-round RT-PCR relied on the HTBI primer set. One entry per CDR3 protein, called by TCRdb with MiXCR from the multiplex PCR reads. The sample has 500,000 to 600,000 distinct CDR3 sequences, 46% seen once. Sequenced: peripheral blood or thyroid tissue (not recorded which). Receptor source: an adult woman with Graves' disease, either hyperthyroidism or ophthalmopathy (not recorded which).

The chain combines TRBV7-9 with TRBJ2-5; 8 nucleotides agree with TRBD2. From germline, CDR1 is SEHNR and CDR2 FQNEAQ (reference sequence). Trimming at V came to 3 bases and at J to 5 bases, leaving 11 bases not matched to a gene. The CDR3 extends over 16 amino acids. This CDR3 is CASSLTYGRAMETQYF. CDR3 DNA: TGTGCCAGCAGCTTGACGTACGGGAGGGCCATGGAGACCCAGTACTTC.

The V and J genes are TRBV7-2 and TRBJ1-3, with TRBD1 identical over 10 bases. The J segment lost 1 base and the V segment lost 5 bases, leaving 5 bases of the junction unmatched. Germline V lookup: CDR1 SGHTA, CDR2 FQGNSA. The CDR3 runs to 16 residues. As DNA, the CDR3 is TGTGCCAGCAGCAGAGACAGGGGGCGGTCTGGAAACACCATATATTTT. Protein product: CASSRDRGRSGNTIYF.

This clonotype was observed at least ten times. The rearrangement links TRBV10-3 to TRBJ1-2, with D possibly being TRBD1 (5 bases). This CDR3 is built from 18 residues. The V gene lost 0 bases and the J gene lost 0 bases, with 17 bases spanning the gap. Per germline, CDR1 ENHRY and CDR2 SYGVKD. In DNA, the CDR3 is TGTGCCATCAGTGAGTCGAGTGATCGGGGCTTAGCTAACTATGGCTACACCTTC. Encoded protein: CAISESSDRGLANYGYTF.

The V call is TRBV5-1, the J call TRBJ1-1, with 8 bases that match TRBD1. The CDR3 totals 16 residues. With 0 bases clipped from V and 6 bases from J, the junction kept 10 bases outside the gene matches. CDR1 SGHRS and CDR2 YFSETQ come from the germline V gene. The CDR3, as DNA: TGCGCCAGCAGCTTGGGACAGGGGCGAGGAGATCCTGAAGCTTTCTTT. Translating gives CASSLGQGRGDPEAFF.

This clonotype was found many times. The rearrangement uses TRBV20-1 and TRBJ1-1; a weak D match, TRBD1 (5 bases). CDR1 and CDR2 (germline): DFQATT, SNEGSKA (reference sequence). The CDR3 loop spans 14 amino acids. The V and J ends lost 1 base and 3 bases respectively, with 12 bases between them. The CDR3 region is CSARGGGGDTEAFF. The CDR3 DNA follows: TGCAGTGCTAGAGGGGGGGGTGGGGACACTGAAGCTTTCTTT.

Remarks on this clonotype: One end of the junction fails to match germline, which may point to a read error. The chain has TRBV7-2 and TRBJ2-2; 12 bases fit TRBD2. The CDR3 is 16 residues long. Germline V gene data show CDR1 as SGHTA and CDR2 as FQGNSA. CDR3 sequence reads: CANSLPSGRAPGELFF. The CDR3 DNA follows: TGTGCCAACAGCCTACCTAGCGGGAGGGCCCCCGGGGAGCTGTTTTTT. Full variable domain (rest looked up from reference TRBV7-2 and TRBJ2-2): GAGVSQSPSNKVTEKGKDVELRCDPISGHTALYWYRQSLGQGLEFLIYFQGNSAPDKSGLPSDRFSAERTGGSVSTLTIQRTQQEDSAVYLCANSLPSGRAPGELFFGEGSRLTVL.

The chain uses TRBV9 and TRBJ2-7; D is unclear. The length of the CDR3 is 14 residues. V gave up 0 bases and J gave up 5 bases, with 12 bases separating them. Germline assignment: CDR1 SGDLS and CDR2 YYNGEE. The CDR3 DNA reads TGTGCCAGCAGCGTAGAGGTGTCAGCCCACGAGCAGTACTTC. Its protein product is CASSVEVSAHEQYF.

This clonotype was seen a few times. This sequence joins TRBV7-2 and TRBJ2-7; D remains unclear. Trimming left V 8 bases short and J 3 bases short, with 17 bases between. The CDR3 has 14 amino acids. Per the germline V gene, CDR1 is SGHTA and CDR2 is FQGNSA. CDR3 sequence reads: CASSPNREGYEQYF. In DNA form, the CDR3 reads TGTGCCAGCTCACCAAATAGGGAAGGCTACGAGCAGTACTTC.

The chain recombines TRBV2 with TRBJ1-4; D is unclear. Looked up from germline, CDR1 is SNHLY and CDR2 is FYNNEI. V was clipped by 8 bases and J by 6 bases, with 10 bases between them. The CDR3 is 12 residues long. The CDR3 loop reads CASSSWDEKLFF. In DNA form, the CDR3 reads TGTGCCAGCTCCTCCTGGGATGAAAAACTGTTTTTT. Filled out from reference TRBV2 and TRBJ1-4, the complete variable domain reads EPEVTQTPSHQVTQMGQEVILRCVPISNHLYFYWYRQILGQKVEFLVSFYNNEISEKSEIFDDQFSVERPDGSNFTLKIRSTKLEDSAMYFCASSSWDEKLFFGSGTQLSVL.

This clonotype showed up many times. The chain has TRBV19 and TRBJ1-1; no clear D gene. Germline V CDR1 and CDR2: LNHDA, SQIVND (reference sequence). The CDR3 sequence is 11 residues long. The V gene lost 7 bases and the J gene lost 5 bases, with 8 bases spanning the gap. CDR3 sequence: CASMVPTEAFF. CDR3 DNA: TGTGCCAGTATGGTGCCGACTGAAGCTTTCTTT.

This clonotype was seen ten or more times. V and J are TRBV2 and TRBJ1-5; D is unresolved. Trimming removed 6 bases from V and 0 bases from J, with 12 bases in between. CDR3 length: 15 residues. Germline V CDR1 and CDR2: SNHLY, FYNNEI. The CDR3 DNA follows: TGTGCCAGCAGACCCGACGGAGATAGCAATCAGCCCCAGCATTTT. This gives the protein CASRPDGDSNQPQHF.

Worth noting for this clonotype: With a much larger clone just one base away, this may be a read error. CDR3 region: CVSSLEDRFSYEQYF. The CDR3 region has the DNA TGTGTCAGCAGCTTAGAGGACAGGTTCTCCTACGAGCAGTACTTC. This chain uses TRBV7-2 with TRBJ2-7; 7 nucleotides line up with TRBD1. The CDR3 covers 15 residues. CDR1 is SGHTA and CDR2 is FQGNSA in the germline V gene.

This clonotype was recorded at least ten times. The rearrangement joins TRBV9 to TRBJ1-6, with a possible D match to TRBD1 (6 bases). Germline CDR1 and CDR2: SGDLS and YYNGEE. V lost 4 bases, J lost 7 bases, and 12 bases lay in between. The CDR3 spans 14 residues. The CDR3 nucleotides are TGTGCCAGCAGCCTTGGGGGGCCAAATTCACCCCTCCACTTT. Protein product: CASSLGGPNSPLHF.

The chain couples TRBV7-4 to TRBJ2-7; D not certain. The V and J ends lost 0 bases and 1 base respectively, with 19 bases between them. CDR3 length: 18 amino acids. Germline CDR1 is SGHVT and CDR2 is SQSDAQ. CDR3 sequence (DNA): TGTGCCAGCAGCTTAGCCGGGCTAAGACACAGTCGATCCTACGAGCAGTACTTC. Protein product: CASSLAGLRHSRSYEQYF.

With regard to this clonotype: Sequence at one end of the junction differs from germline and may be a read error. CDR3 nucleotide sequence: TGTGCCAACAGTTACTCTCCGGACAACTCCTACGAGCAGTACTTC. Translating gives CANSYSPDNSYEQYF. This sequence joins TRBV6-5 and TRBJ2-7; D is perhaps TRBD1 (5 bases). Per the germline V gene, CDR1 is MNHEY and CDR2 is SVGAGI. The CDR3 contains 15 residues.

The V call is TRBV13, the J call TRBJ2-6; D gene uncertain. The V end lost 5 bases, the J end lost 3 bases, and 14 bases lay between the germline ends. CDR3 length: 16 residues. Germline V lookup: CDR1 PRHDT, CDR2 FYEKMQ (reference sequence). The CDR3 protein is CASSQTLPYGANVLTF. The DNA for the CDR3 is TGTGCCAGCAGCCAAACACTGCCCTATGGGGCCAACGTCCTGACTTTC. Full variable domain (outside the CDR3, taken from reference TRBV13 and TRBJ2-6): AAGVIQSPRHLIKEKRETATLKCYPIPRHDTVYWYQQGPGQDPQFLISFYEKMQSDKGSIPDRFSAQQFSDYHSELNMSSLELGDSALYFCASSQTLPYGANVLTFGAGSRLTVL.

The table lists this clonotype with many counts. The V gene is TRBV11-2, the J gene TRBJ2-2, with D possibly being TRBD1 (5 bases). Germline CDR1 SGHAT, CDR2 FQNNGV. The CDR3 is 15 amino acids. The V and J ends lost 6 bases and 1 base respectively, with 12 bases between them. This CDR3 reads CASRPKGLNTGELFF. CDR3 nucleotide sequence: TGTGCCAGCAGACCCAAGGGGCTGAACACCGGGGAGCTGTTTTTT.

In its sample, this clonotype was seen many times. The chain links TRBV20-1 to TRBJ1-5; D ambiguous. The ends were cut back, 2 bases at V and 0 bases at J, with 11 bases in the middle. The CDR3 sequence is 15 residues long. Germline CDR1 DFQATT, CDR2 SNEGSKA (reference sequence). CDR3 protein: CSARTRPHSNQPQHF. The CDR3 bases are TGCAGTGCTAGAACCAGGCCCCATAGCAATCAGCCCCAGCATTTT.

This clonotype is termed medium-sized (0.01 to 0.1%). J is TRBJ1-1 and V is TRBV20-1, with D maybe TRBD1 (5 bases). Looked up from germline, CDR1 is DFQATT and CDR2 is SNEGSKA (reference sequence). This CDR3 has 14 amino acids. Trimming removed 1 base from V and 4 bases from J, with 13 bases in between. In DNA form, the CDR3 reads TGCAGTGCTAGAGCCAGGGACTTGATCACTGAAGCTTTCTTT. This gives the protein CSARARDLITEAFF.

Concerning this clonotype itself: This may stem from a read error, because a much larger clone lies one nucleotide away. V usage is TRBV30 and J usage is TRBJ1-6; D gene uncertain. Germline loops: CDR1 GTSNPN, CDR2 SVGIG (reference sequence). This CDR3 region has 12 residues. V was trimmed by 1 base and J by 5 bases, leaving 3 bases between them. CDR3 loop: CAWSGHNSPLHF. DNA of the CDR3: TGTGCCTGGAGTGGTCATAATTCACCCCTCCACTTT.

As concerns this clonotype: A much bigger clone sits one base away, suggesting this may be a read error. This chain links TRBV12-3 or TRBV12-4 with TRBJ2-7, with D perhaps TRBD1 (5 bases). The CDR3 spans 16 residues. CDR3 region: CASSLRSGAAAYKQYF. For the CDR3, the DNA is TGTGCCAGCAGTTTACGTTCTGGGGCAGCAGCCTACAAGCAGTACTTC.

The rearrangement uses TRBV18 and TRBJ2-7; a weak D match, TRBD1 (6 bases). This CDR3 has 13 residues. V lost 5 bases, J lost 2 bases, and 10 bases lay in between. Looked up from germline, CDR1 is KGHSH and CDR2 is LQKENI. The CDR3 region has the DNA TGTGCCAGCTCATCATGGGACACCTACGAGCAGTACTTC. Amino acid sequence: CASSSWDTYEQYF.

Ten or more counts support this clonotype. This chain uses TRBV9 with TRBJ1-1; D perhaps matches TRBD1 (6 bases). This CDR3 has 14 residues. The germline gives CDR1 SGDLS, CDR2 YYNGEE. Trimming took off 4 bases at V and 4 bases at J, with 14 bases between the two ends. The CDR3 is CASSSGTTGTEAFF. CDR3 bases: TGTGCCAGCAGCTCCGGGACAACAGGCACTGAAGCTTTCTTT.

Worth noting for this clonotype: A much larger clonotype is one base distant, so this may be a read error. V gene TRBV10-3 combines with J gene TRBJ2-5, with 7 bases matching TRBD2. Germline V gene lookup returns CDR1 ENHRY and CDR2 SYGVKD. The CDR3 length is 15 residues. The junction had 10 bases not matched to a gene; V was cut back by 4 bases and J by 5 bases. In DNA, the CDR3 is TGTGCCATCAGTGCAAGACTAGCCGGGCAGGAGACCCAGTACTTC. Translation gives CAISARLAGQETQYF.